The TCR beta chain under discussion was sequenced for a study of blood T cell repertoires in COVID-19. At the level of the study: The United States, Italy and Spain supplied acute and convalescent COVID-19 samples. Sources were T cells, B-cell-depleted T cells, or PBMCs; the material itself was cDNA or gDNA.

As handled by the study authors: By means of reference gene primer amplification, nucleated cell counts were estimated. The assay was immunoSEQ multiplex PCR, and TCRdb's table has in-frame clones only and misses some. V and J calls and clone size are copied from that table; D and trimming were computed from the DNA. The table shows roughly 140,000 clones, with 65% to 85% occurring only once. V shed 2 bases and J 6 bases; nucleotides not matched to a gene: 11. The germline CDR1 and CDR2 sequences are SGHRS and YFSETQ. CDR3 size: 15 residues. The V gene is TRBV5-1, the J gene TRBJ2-7, with 7 bases lining up with TRBD1. The sample consisted of peripheral blood. The sequence was collected from a woman aged 60-70 years with acute or convalescent COVID-19. DNA of the CDR3: TGCGCCAGCAGCTTCGGGGCCGGGACAGTAAGCGAGCAGTACTTC. Residues: CASSFGAGTVSEQYF. The complete variable domain, with remaining parts taken from reference TRBV5-1 and TRBJ2-7, reads KAGVTQTPRYLIKTRGQQVTLSCSPISGHRSVSWYQQTPGQGLQFLFEYFSETQRNKGNFPGRFSGRQFSNSRSEMNVSTLELGDSALYLCASSFGAGTVSEQYFGPGTRLTVT.